This is a list of T cell receptor beta chains from one sample in a study of CD4 T cells in relation to SARS-CoV-2 and coronaviruses. Generated by immunoSEQ multiplex PCR, the TCRdb table keeps only in-frame clones and is missing some. The sample shows under 20,000 clones, about 80% of them seen only once. These receptors lack a known antigen. Sequencing used CD4+ T cells from PBMCs, cultured in vitro. The receptor source for this set is a human donor in good health. Both conserved end residues are part of each CDR3. A D gene is named only where the DNA matches it firmly. Rows give clone size only sometimes, using once, few, many, or a class for an expanded clone.

D gene	clone size	V gene	J gene	CDR3 protein	CDR3 DNA
NA	once	TRBV7-2	TRBJ2-5	CASSSPGTSQETQYF	TGTGCCAGCAGCTCTCCAGGGACCAGCCAAGAGACCCAGTACTTC
NA	NA	TRBV27	TRBJ1-5	CASSFNNGGNQPQHF	TGTGCCAGCAGTTTTAATAACGGCGGCAATCAGCCCCAGCATTTT
TRBD1	NA	TRBV28	TRBJ1-5	CASTSGTSRGYGNQPQHF	TGTGCCAGCACCTCCGGGACCTCCAGGGGGTATGGCAATCAGCCCCAGCATTTT
TRBD2	NA	TRBV7-2	TRBJ2-1	CASSPKGLASNEQFF	TGTGCCAGCAGCCCAAAGGGACTAGCGTCAAATGAGCAGTTCTTC
NA	NA	TRBV6-5	TRBJ1-6	CASSFRPGLGNSPLHF	TGTGCCAGCAGTTTCCGACCGGGCCTGGGTAATTCACCCCTCCACTTT
TRBD2	NA	TRBV3-1/TRBV3-2	TRBJ2-1	CASSPPGASGVYEQFF	TGTGCCAGCAGCCCCCCCGGGGCTAGCGGGGTTTATGAGCAGTTCTTC
NA	NA	TRBV21-1	TRBJ2-4	CASSKRAGTERTGAKNIQYF	TGTGCCAGCAGCAAACGGGCAGGGACAGAGCGTACCGGAGCCAAAAACATTCAGTACTTC
NA	NA	TRBV29-1	TRBJ1-4	CSVGGRGEKLFF	TGCAGCGTTGGTGGTAGGGGTGAAAAACTGTTTTTT
NA	once	TRBV10-2	TRBJ1-6	CASSESLGRLNSPLHF	TGCGCCAGCAGTGAGTCCCTGGGACGGCTAAATTCACCCCTCCACTTT
TRBD2	NA	TRBV4-1	TRBJ2-1	CASSRTGRIGNEQFF	TGCGCCAGCAGCCGGACCGGGAGGATCGGGAATGAGCAGTTCTTC